The next 9 T cell receptor beta chains were all read from a single sample in a study of post-analysis software for immune sequencing data. Carried by the TCR beta cDNA libraries were unique molecular identifiers. One entry per CDR3 protein, called by TCRdb with MiXCR from the PCR reads. This sample has a few hundred thousand distinct CDR3 sequences, with about 40% found just once. Their specific antigens are unknown. Notes on the study in general: Five or six TRBV segments were more frequent in patients than controls; TRBV5-6, TRBV5-1 and TRBV20-1 belonged to this group.

The source material was blood. These TCRs come from a girl aged 10-17 years with multiple sclerosis.

As regards this clonotype: A single base separates this from a much larger clone, so it may be a read error. A read error is likely, as this CDR3 ends without the conserved phenylalanine or tryptophan. The V call is TRBV3-1, the J call TRBJ1-6; 7 bases map to TRBD1. The V segment lost 6 bases and the J segment 6 bases; nucleotides outside the gene matches: 8. Germline V gives CDR1 LGHDT, CDR2 YNNKEL (reference sequence). The CDR3 spans 15 residues. CDR3 DNA: TGTGCCAGCAGATCACAGGGGCTTTCTAATTCACCCCTCCACCTT. It is translated as CASRSQGLSNSPLHL.

This clonotype was observed a few times. A much larger clone sits a single nucleotide away, making a read error possible. V usage is TRBV7-8 and J usage is TRBJ2-5, with 8 bases lining up with TRBD2. After removal of 4 bases from V and 11 bases from J, the junction contained 12 bases not matched to a gene. Germline V gives CDR1 SGHVS, CDR2 FQNEAQ. CDR3 length equals 14 residues. The DNA of the CDR3 is TGTGCCAGCAGCTCGGGGGGGAGCGTCGGTGAGCAGTACTTC. It encodes CASSSGGSVGEQYF.

This clonotype came up a few times. The gene calls are TRBV7-3 and TRBJ2-6; 9 nucleotides match TRBD1. The ends lost 5 bases at V and 3 bases at J; junction bases unmatched: 14. CDR1 is SGHTA and CDR2 is FQGTGA in the germline V gene. The CDR3 contains 19 residues. Here the CDR3 DNA reads TGTGCCAGCAGCCTAAATCCGCGACAGGGGGTCCATGGGGCCAACGTCCTGACTTTC. Amino acid sequence: CASSLNPRQGVHGANVLTF.

A note on this clonotype: Since a much larger clone is just one base distant, this may be a read error. This chain uses TRBV27 with TRBJ2-1; 7 positions match TRBD1. CDR1 MNHEY and CDR2 SMNVEV come from the germline V gene (reference sequence). The CDR3 extends over 15 amino acids. The CDR3 bases are TGTGCCAGCAGTGCCACAGGGGTTTATTACAATGACCAGTTCTTC. Encoded protein: CASSATGVYYNDQFF.

This clonotype has ten or more counts. The chain employs TRBV6-5 and TRBJ2-2; possibly TRBD2 for D (6 bases). The CDR3 has 15 residues. The ends were cut back, 6 bases at V and 4 bases at J, with 15 bases in the middle. The germline V gene has CDR1 MNHEY and CDR2 SVGAGI. The chain's CDR3 is CASSPLPGGTGELFF. The CDR3, as DNA: TGTGCCAGCAGCCCCTTACCCGGGGGCACCGGGGAGCTGTTTTTT.

This clonotype has more than one count but fewer than ten. The genes are TRBV5-1 and TRBJ1-2, with D possibly matching TRBD1 (6 bases). Germline assignment: CDR1 SGHRS and CDR2 YFSETQ. Trimming took off 4 bases at V and 3 bases at J, with 16 bases between the two ends. CDR3 length equals 15 residues. CDR3 in amino acids: CASSATGANDYGYTF. The CDR3 nucleotides read TGCGCCAGCAGCGCGACGGGGGCAAATGACTATGGCTACACCTTC.

Regarding this clonotype: This could be a read error, since a much larger clone is one nucleotide away. The genes are TRBV14 and TRBJ2-7, with TRBD2 matching 7 bases. Unmatched junction bases numbered 12, after V lost 1 base and J lost 12 bases. Looked up from germline, CDR1 is SGHDN and CDR2 is FVKESK. This CDR3 contains 14 residues. CDR3 in amino acids: CASSQGAGAETRYF. The CDR3 nucleotides are TGTGCCAGCAGCCAAGGGGCGGGAGCAGAGACCCGGTACTTC.

This clonotype was seen repeatedly, ten times or more. The V gene is TRBV7-2, the J gene TRBJ1-2, with 7 nucleotides matching TRBD1. The CDR3 consists of 18 residues. V lost 0 bases, J lost 0 bases, and 10 bases stayed unmatched. Looked up from germline, CDR1 is SGHTA and CDR2 is FQGNSA. In DNA form, the CDR3 reads TGTGCCAGCAGCTTAGCTCTGTTTGGACAGGTCACTAACTATGGCTACACCTTC. Its protein is CASSLALFGQVTNYGYTF.

The rearrangement joins TRBV19 to TRBJ1-1; TRBD1 aligns across 9 bases. Germline CDR1 and CDR2: LNHDA and SQIVND (reference sequence). Losses at the gene ends were 4 bases for V and 3 bases for J; bases not matched to a gene: 12. This CDR3 is built from 17 residues. The CDR3: CASSTPGQGLLDTEAFF. CDR3 nucleotide sequence: TGTGCCAGTAGTACCCCCGGACAGGGGCTTTTGGACACTGAAGCTTTCTTT.